A selection of T cell receptor beta chains follows, all from one sample in a study of shared T cell receptors in the human thymus. This table comes from immunoSEQ multiplex PCR, and its TCRdb copy is limited to in-frame clones, with some not included. The sample holds roughly 700,000 clones; roughly 90% are singletons and the top ten take approximately 0.01%. These sequences were also reported in another study, on human thymus T cells.

The sequencing input was thymocytes. Source of these receptors: a boy under two years old with a congenital heart defect. The CDR3 runs from the conserved cysteine through the conserved F or W. The D gene is left open where the match is weak. Clone sizes are given selectively: once, few, many, or a class where the clone is expanded.

TRBD2	-	TRBV11-3	TRBJ2-3	TGTGCCAGCAGCGAACCCCCCGTGACTAGCGGGGGGGATACGCAGTATTTT	CASSEPPVTSGGDTQYF
TRBD1	-	TRBV7-8	TRBJ2-7	TGTGCCACCGGGACAGGGGCTTACGAGCAGTACTTC	CATGTGAYEQYF
TRBD2	-	TRBV27	TRBJ2-1	TGTGCCAGCAGTTTATCCCCAGCCGAGTCTAGCGGGAAGCAGGATGAGCAGTTCTTC	CASSLSPAESSGKQDEQFF
-	-	TRBV11-3	TRBJ2-4	TGTGCCAGCAGCTTAGGAGCGCCCCTCCTCAAAAACATTCAGTACTTC	CASSLGAPLLKNIQYF
TRBD2	-	TRBV5-4	TRBJ2-1	TGTGCCAGCAGCTCCGGACTAGCGGGAGTTAATGAGCAGTTCTTC	CASSSGLAGVNEQFF
-	-	TRBV11-3	TRBJ2-1	TGTGCCAGCAGCTTATCCGACAATGAGCAGTTCTTC	CASSLSDNEQFF
TRBD2	-	TRBV7-2	TRBJ2-7	TGTGCCAGCAGCACTAGCGGGTCCGGGTACGAGCAGTACTTC	CASSTSGSGYEQYF
-	once	TRBV5-4	TRBJ1-2	TGTGCCAGCAGCAAGGAGGCGAAGTTCTCCGGCTATGGCTACACCTTC	CASSKEAKFSGYGYTF
-	-	TRBV7-6	TRBJ2-5	TGTGCCAGCAGCGTGAAAGAGCGAGAGACCCAGTACTTC	CASSVKERETQYF
TRBD1	-	TRBV12-5	TRBJ1-2	TGTGCTAGTGGGGGACAGGGGGTATTAAGCTATGGCTACACCTTC	CASGGQGVLSYGYTF
TRBD2	-	TRBV27	TRBJ2-7	TGTGCCAGCACCCCCATGACTAGCGGGCCCTCAAGGTCCTACGAGCAGTACTTC	CASTPMTSGPSRSYEQYF
-	-	TRBV7-2	TRBJ2-4	TGTGCCAGCAGCGTTGGAGGGTGCAGGAGCAAAAACATTCAGTACTTC	CASSVGGCRSKNIQYF
TRBD2	once	TRBV5-4	TRBJ2-3	TGTGCCAGCAGCTCCAAACTAGCGGGAGGGCCGGGCACAGATACGCAGTATTTT	CASSSKLAGGPGTDTQYF
-	-	TRBV10-3	TRBJ1-2	TGTGCCATCAGTGAGGGGCTATACTATGGCTACACCTTC	CAISEGLYYGYTF